This TCR beta chain was captured by sequencing in a study of cytomegalovirus exposure and HLA in healthy donors. PCR was performed using 60 Vbeta and 13 Jbeta primers. This table comes from immunoSEQ multiplex PCR, and its TCRdb copy is limited to in-frame clones, with some not included. The profile shows 95,000 to 120,000 clones, 70% to 85% of them singletons. Germline V gene lookup returns CDR1 SGHRS and CDR2 YFSETQ. The V end was cut by 4 bases, the J end by 4 bases, with 12 bases between. This CDR3 is built from 14 residues. V is TRBV5-1 and J is TRBJ2-1, with D possibly TRBD1 on 6 matching bases. The TCR originated in a woman aged 18-30 years in good health and CMV-seronegative. The sequencing sample was made of PBMCs. DNA for the CDR3: TGCGCCAGCAGCGTATCCGGGACATACAATGAGCAGTTCTTC. Amino acid sequence: CASSVSGTYNEQFF.